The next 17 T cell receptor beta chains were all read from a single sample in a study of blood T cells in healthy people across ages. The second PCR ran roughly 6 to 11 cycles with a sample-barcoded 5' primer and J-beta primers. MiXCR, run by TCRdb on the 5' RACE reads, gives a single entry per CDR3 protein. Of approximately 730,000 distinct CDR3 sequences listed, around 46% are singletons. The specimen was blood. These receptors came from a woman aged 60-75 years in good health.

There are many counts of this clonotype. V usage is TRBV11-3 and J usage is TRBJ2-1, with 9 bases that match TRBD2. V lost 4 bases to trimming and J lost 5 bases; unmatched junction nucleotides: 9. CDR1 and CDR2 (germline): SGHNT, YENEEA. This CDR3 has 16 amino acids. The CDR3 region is CASSSPSGRSNNEQFF. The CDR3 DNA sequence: TGTGCCAGCAGCTCTCCCAGCGGGAGGTCCAACAATGAGCAGTTCTTC.

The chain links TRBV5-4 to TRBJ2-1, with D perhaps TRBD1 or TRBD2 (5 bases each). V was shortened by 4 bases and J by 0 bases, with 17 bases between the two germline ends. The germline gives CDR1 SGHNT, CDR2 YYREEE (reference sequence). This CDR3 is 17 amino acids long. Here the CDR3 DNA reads TGTGCCAGCAGCGCGGGTGGTGGGGGAAGCTCCTACAATGAGCAGTTCTTC. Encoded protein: CASSAGGGGSSYNEQFF.

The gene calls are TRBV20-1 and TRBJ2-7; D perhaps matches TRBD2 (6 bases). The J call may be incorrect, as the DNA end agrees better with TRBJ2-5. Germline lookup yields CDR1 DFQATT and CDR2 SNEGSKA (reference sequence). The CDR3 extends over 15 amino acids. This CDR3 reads CSARVPSGQRETQYF. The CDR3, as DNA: TGCAGTGCTAGGGTACCCAGCGGGCAGAGGGAGACCCAGTACTTC.

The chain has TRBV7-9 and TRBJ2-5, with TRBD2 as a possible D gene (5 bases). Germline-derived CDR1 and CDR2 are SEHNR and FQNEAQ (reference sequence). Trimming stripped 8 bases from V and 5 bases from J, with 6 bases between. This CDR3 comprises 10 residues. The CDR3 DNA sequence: TGTGCCAGCCGAGGGGAGACCCAGTACTTC. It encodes CASRGETQYF. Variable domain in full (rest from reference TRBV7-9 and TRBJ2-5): DTGVSQNPRHKITKRGQNVTFRCDPISEHNRLYWYRQTLGQGPEFLTYFQNEAQLEKSRLLSDRFSAERPKGSFSTLEIQRTEQGDSAMYLCASRGETQYFGPGTRLLVL.

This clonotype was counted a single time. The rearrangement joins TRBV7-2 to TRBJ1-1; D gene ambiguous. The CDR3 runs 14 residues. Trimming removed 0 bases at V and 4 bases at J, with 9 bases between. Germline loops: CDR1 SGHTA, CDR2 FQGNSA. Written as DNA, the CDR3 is TGTGCCAGCAGCTTAGCGCTCGGAAGCACTGAAGCTTTCTTT. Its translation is CASSLALGSTEAFF. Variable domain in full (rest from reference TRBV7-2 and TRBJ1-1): GAGVSQSPSNKVTEKGKDVELRCDPISGHTALYWYRQSLGQGLEFLIYFQGNSAPDKSGLPSDRFSAERTGGSVSTLTIQRTQQEDSAVYLCASSLALGSTEAFFGQGTRLTVV.

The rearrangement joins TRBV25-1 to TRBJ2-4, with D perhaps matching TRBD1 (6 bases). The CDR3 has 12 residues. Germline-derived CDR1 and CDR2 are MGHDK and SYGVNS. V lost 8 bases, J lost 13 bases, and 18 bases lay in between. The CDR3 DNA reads TGTGCCAGCGGACAGAACGCCTACGGGCAGTACTTC. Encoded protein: CASGQNAYGQYF.

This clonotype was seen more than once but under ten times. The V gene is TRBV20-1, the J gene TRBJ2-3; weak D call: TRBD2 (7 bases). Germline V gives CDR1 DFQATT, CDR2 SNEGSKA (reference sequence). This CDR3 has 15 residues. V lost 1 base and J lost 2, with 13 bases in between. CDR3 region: CSARGTAGHTDTQYF. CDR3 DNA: TGCAGTGCTAGAGGGACAGCGGGGCACACAGATACGCAGTATTTT.

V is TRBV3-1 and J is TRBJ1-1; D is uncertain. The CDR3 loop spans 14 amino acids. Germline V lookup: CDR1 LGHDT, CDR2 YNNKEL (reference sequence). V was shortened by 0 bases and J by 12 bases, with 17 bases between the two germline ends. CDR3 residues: CASSQESSPRPTFF. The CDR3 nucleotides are TGTGCCAGCAGCCAAGAAAGCAGTCCCCGCCCGACTTTCTTT.

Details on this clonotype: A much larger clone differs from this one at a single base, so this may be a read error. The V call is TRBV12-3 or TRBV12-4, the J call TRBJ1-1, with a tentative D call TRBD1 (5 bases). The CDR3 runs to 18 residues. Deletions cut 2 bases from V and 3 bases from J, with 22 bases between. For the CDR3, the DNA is TGTGCCAGCAGTTTAAAAGCCGGGGATGAAGGGGTGTACACTGAAGCTTTCTTT. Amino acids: CASSLKAGDEGVYTEAFF.

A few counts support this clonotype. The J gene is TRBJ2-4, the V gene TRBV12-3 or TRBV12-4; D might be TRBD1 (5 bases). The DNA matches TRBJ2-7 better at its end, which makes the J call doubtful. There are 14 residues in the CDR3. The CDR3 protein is CASKSQGTLSEQYF. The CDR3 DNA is TGTGCCAGCAAGAGCCAGGGAACTCTGAGCGAGCAGTACTTC.

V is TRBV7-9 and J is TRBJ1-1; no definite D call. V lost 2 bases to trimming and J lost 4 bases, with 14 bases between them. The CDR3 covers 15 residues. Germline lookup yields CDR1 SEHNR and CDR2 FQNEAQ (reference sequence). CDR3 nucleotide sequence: TGTGCCAGCAGCTTAACGGTCGGCCCCGGCACTGAAGCTTTCTTT. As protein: CASSLTVGPGTEAFF.

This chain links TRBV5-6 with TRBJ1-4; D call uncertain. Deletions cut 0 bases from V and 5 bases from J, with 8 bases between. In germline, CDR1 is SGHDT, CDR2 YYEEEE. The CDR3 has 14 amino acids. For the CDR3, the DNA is TGTGCCAGCAGCTTGGTCGGTTACAATGAAAAACTGTTTTTT. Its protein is CASSLVGYNEKLFF.

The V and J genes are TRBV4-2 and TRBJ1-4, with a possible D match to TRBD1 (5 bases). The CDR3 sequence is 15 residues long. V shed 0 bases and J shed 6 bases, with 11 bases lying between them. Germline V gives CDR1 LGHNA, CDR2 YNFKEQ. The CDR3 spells CASSQEGRTYEKLFF. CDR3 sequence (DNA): TGTGCCAGCAGCCAAGAGGGACGGACCTATGAAAAACTGTTTTTT.

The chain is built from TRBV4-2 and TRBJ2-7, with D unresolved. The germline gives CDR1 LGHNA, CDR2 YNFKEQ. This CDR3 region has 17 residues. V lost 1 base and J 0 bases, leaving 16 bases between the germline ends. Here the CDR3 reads CASSQGGKGPSSYEQYF. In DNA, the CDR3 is TGTGCCAGCAGCCAAGGGGGAAAAGGGCCGAGCTCCTACGAGCAGTACTTC.

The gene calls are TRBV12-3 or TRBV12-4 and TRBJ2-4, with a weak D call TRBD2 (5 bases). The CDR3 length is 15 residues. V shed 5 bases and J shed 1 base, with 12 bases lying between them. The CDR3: CASSQTSGAKNIQYF. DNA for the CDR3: TGTGCCAGCAGTCAAACCTCGGGGGCCAAAAACATTCAGTACTTC.

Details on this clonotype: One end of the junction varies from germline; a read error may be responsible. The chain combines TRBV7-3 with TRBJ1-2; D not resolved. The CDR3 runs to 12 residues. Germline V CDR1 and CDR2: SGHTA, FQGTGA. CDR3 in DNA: TGTGCCTGCAGCTTAGGGCAAGACGGCTACACCTTC. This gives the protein CACSLGQDGYTF.

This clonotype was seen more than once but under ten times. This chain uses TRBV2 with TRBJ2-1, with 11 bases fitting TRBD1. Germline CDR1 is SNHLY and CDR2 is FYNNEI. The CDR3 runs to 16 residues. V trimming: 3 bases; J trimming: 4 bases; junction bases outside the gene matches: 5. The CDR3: CASSDEGTGGYNEQFF. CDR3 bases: TGTGCCAGCAGTGACGAGGGGACAGGGGGATACAATGAGCAGTTCTTC.